One and the same sample provided the 14 T cell receptor beta chains below, sequenced in a study of T cell responses to AZD1222 COVID-19 vaccine. Sequencing was performed with immunoSEQ multiplex PCR; in TCRdb, only in-frame clones are kept and a portion is missing. The repertoire has 120,000 or so clones, 88% of them found once; the top ten carry 1.6%. Sequencing used peripheral blood, obtained on day 0 of AZD1222 vaccination. These receptors all stem from an adult in good health.

The chain couples TRBV19 to TRBJ2-7, with a possible D match to TRBD1 (6 bases). This CDR3 region has 15 residues. Looked up from germline, CDR1 is LNHDA and CDR2 is SQIVND (reference sequence). V dropped 6 bases and J dropped 3 bases, with 18 bases sitting between them. CDR3 loop: CASSLQGPQDYEQYF. DNA for the CDR3: TGTGCCAGTAGCCTACAGGGCCCACAGGACTACGAGCAGTACTTC.

V gene TRBV7-9 combines with J gene TRBJ2-1; D unclear. The germline gives CDR1 SEHNR, CDR2 FQNEAQ (reference sequence). The CDR3 has 10 residues. The V end was cut by 6 bases, the J end by 8 bases, with 5 bases between. CDR3 protein: CASRGYEQFF. The CDR3 DNA reads TGTGCCAGCAGAGGGTATGAGCAGTTCTTC.

The chain recombines TRBV23-1 with TRBJ1-2, with D maybe TRBD1 (5 bases). TRBV23-1 qualifies as an ORF whose function is uncertain. CDR3 length: 12 amino acids. V lost 11 bases to trimming and J lost 2 bases, with 12 bases between them. CDR3 in DNA: TGCGCCGGAGCGGAGGGGAACTATGGCTACACCTTC. Its translation is CAGAEGNYGYTF.

The chain joins TRBV29-1 to TRBJ1-1; D unclear. Between the trimmed V and J ends, which lost 1 base and 8 bases, there was a span of 5 bases. The V gene's germline CDR1 is SQVTM and CDR2 ANQGSEA. This CDR3 comprises 10 residues. CDR3 residues: CSVEAPEAFF. The CDR3 DNA follows: TGCAGCGTTGAAGCCCCCGAAGCTTTCTTT.

The chain combines TRBV9 with TRBJ1-1; no definite D call. The germline CDR1 and CDR2 sequences are SGDLS and YYNGEE. Trimming removed 5 bases from V and 7 bases from J, with 15 bases in between. CDR3 length equals 13 residues. In DNA, the CDR3 is TGTGCCAGCAGTCCCGGAGGTAGGGTTGAAGCTTTCTTT. Translation gives CASSPGGRVEAFF.

The chain uses TRBV3-1 (or the pseudogene TRBV3-2) and TRBJ1-2, with D unclear. This CDR3 contains 14 residues. Germline V gene sequence: CDR1 LGHDT, CDR2 YNNKEL (reference sequence). V was trimmed by 4 bases and J by 7 bases, leaving 16 bases between them. The CDR3 DNA follows: TGTGCCAGCAGCCGGATCCGGCAGGTCGGTGGCTACACCTTC. This gives the protein CASSRIRQVGGYTF.

The chain has TRBV10-1 and TRBJ1-2, with D perhaps matching TRBD1 (6 bases). Trimming pared 2 bases from V and 7 bases from J, leaving 20 bases between. The CDR3 length is 16 residues. CDR1 WNHNN and CDR2 SYGVQD come from the germline V gene (reference sequence). CDR3 DNA sequence: TGCGCCAGCAGTGAGGCCCTGGGACAAACCTCTGGTGGCTACACCTTC. This translates into CASSEALGQTSGGYTF.

This clone was detected a few times. CDR3 coding DNA: TGTGCCAGTGGAATTCAGGGGGTTGATAATTCACCCCTCCACTTT. Translated: CASGIQGVDNSPLHF. The chain is built from TRBV19 and TRBJ1-6; TRBD1 aligns across 7 bases. With V trimmed by 8 bases and J by 5 bases, 9 bases remained unmatched. Germline V gene sequence: CDR1 LNHDA, CDR2 SQIVND (reference sequence). This CDR3 spans 15 amino acids.

This chain connects TRBV5-1 to TRBJ2-1; no reliable D call. Trimming left V 0 bases short and J 0 bases short, with 7 bases between. Germline V gives CDR1 SGHRS, CDR2 YFSETQ. The CDR3 extends over 15 amino acids. In DNA, the CDR3 is TGCGCCAGCAGCTTGGATGCCAGCTCCTACAATGAGCAGTTCTTC. It specifies CASSLDASSYNEQFF.

The V gene is TRBV7-8, the J gene TRBJ2-7; 12 bases map to TRBD2. V gave up 7 bases and J gave up 0 bases; unmatched junction bases: 13. The CDR3 extends over 18 amino acids. Per germline, CDR1 SGHVS and CDR2 FQNEAQ. The CDR3 here is CASNEGQLAGGFSYEQYF. The CDR3 DNA reads as TGTGCCAGCAACGAGGGGCAACTAGCGGGAGGCTTCTCCTACGAGCAGTACTTC.

This clone was seen more than once but under ten times. This sequence joins TRBV7-9 and TRBJ2-3, with a possible D match to TRBD2 (5 bases). This CDR3 is 15 amino acids long. Germline V gene sequence: CDR1 SEHNR, CDR2 FQNEAQ (reference sequence). V was trimmed by 5 bases and J by 1 base, leaving 13 bases between them. CDR3 nucleotides: TGTGCCAGCAGCCCCCGGGGAGAGGGCACAGATACGCAGTATTTT. It codes for CASSPRGEGTDTQYF.

The chain carries TRBV11-2 and TRBJ2-5; TRBD2 aligns across 9 bases. The V segment lost 5 bases and the J segment 5 bases; nucleotides outside the gene matches: 9. This CDR3 has 15 amino acids. Germline CDR1 is SGHAT and CDR2 is FQNNGV. The CDR3 DNA reads as TGTGCCAGCAGCCGCGCACTAGCGGGCCGGGAGACCCAGTACTTC. Translated, it gives CASSRALAGRETQYF.

This clone was observed once. This chain connects TRBV4-2 to TRBJ1-1, with D perhaps matching TRBD1 (5 bases). Germline lookup yields CDR1 LGHNA and CDR2 YNFKEQ. Between the trimmed V and J ends, which lost 4 bases and 3 bases, there was a span of 12 bases. The length of the CDR3 is 14 residues. CDR3 sequence (DNA): TGTGCCAGCAGCCGGGGACCTCAGGACACTGAAGCTTTCTTT. As protein: CASSRGPQDTEAFF.

The chain combines TRBV18 with TRBJ1-2; perhaps TRBD1 as D (6 bases). V was shortened by 2 bases and J by 4 bases, with 20 bases between the two germline ends. The CDR3 has 17 amino acids. Germline CDR1 KGHSH, CDR2 LQKENI. The CDR3 coding sequence is TGTGCCAGCTCACCATTTGGTACTAACAGGGACGTCTATGGCTACACCTTC. Encoded protein: CASSPFGTNRDVYGYTF.